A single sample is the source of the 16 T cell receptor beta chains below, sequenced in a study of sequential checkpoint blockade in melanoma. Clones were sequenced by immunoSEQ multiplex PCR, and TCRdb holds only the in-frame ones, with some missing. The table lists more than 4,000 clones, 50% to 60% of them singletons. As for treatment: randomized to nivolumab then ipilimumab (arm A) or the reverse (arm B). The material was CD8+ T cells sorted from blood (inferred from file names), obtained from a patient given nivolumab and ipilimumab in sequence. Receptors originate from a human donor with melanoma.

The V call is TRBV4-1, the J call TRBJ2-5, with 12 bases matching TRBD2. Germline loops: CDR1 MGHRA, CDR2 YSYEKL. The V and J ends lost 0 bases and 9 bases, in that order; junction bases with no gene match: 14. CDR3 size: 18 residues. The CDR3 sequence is CASSQDGTSGRAAGAQYF. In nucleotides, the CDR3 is TGCGCCAGCAGCCAAGATGGGACTAGCGGGCGTGCGGCAGGGGCCCAGTACTTC.

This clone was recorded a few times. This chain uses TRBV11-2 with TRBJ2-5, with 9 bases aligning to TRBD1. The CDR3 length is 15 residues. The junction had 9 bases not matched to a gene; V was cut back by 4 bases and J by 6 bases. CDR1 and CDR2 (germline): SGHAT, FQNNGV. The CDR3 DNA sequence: TGTGCCAGCAGCTCCTCCGGGACAGGGAAGAAGACCCAGTACTTC. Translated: CASSSSGTGKKTQYF.

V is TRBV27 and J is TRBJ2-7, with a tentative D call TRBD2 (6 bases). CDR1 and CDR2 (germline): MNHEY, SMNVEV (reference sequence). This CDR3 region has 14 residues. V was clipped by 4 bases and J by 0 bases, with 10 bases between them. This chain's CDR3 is CASSWDSDSYEQYF. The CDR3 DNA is TGTGCCAGCAGTTGGGACTCCGACTCCTACGAGCAGTACTTC.

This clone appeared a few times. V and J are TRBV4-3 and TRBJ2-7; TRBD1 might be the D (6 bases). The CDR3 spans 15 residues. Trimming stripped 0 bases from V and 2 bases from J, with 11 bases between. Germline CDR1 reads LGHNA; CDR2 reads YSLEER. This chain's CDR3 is CASSQEEGETYEQYF. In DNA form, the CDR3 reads TGCGCCAGCAGCCAAGAAGAGGGGGAGACCTACGAGCAGTACTTC.

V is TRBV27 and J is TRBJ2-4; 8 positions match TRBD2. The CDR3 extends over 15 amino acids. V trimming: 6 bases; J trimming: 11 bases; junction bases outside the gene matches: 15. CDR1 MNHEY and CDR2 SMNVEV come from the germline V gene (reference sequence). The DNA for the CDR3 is TGTGCCAGCAGCCTGACTAGCGCCATAGGGGAACTTCAGTACTTC. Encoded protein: CASSLTSAIGELQYF.

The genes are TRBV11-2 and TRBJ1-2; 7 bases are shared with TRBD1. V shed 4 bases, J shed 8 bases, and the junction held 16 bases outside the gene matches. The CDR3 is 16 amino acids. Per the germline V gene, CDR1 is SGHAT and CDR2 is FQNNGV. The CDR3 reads CASSSAAGGLGRGYTF. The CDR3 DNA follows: TGTGCCAGCAGCTCCGCCGCAGGGGGGCTCGGGCGCGGCTACACCTTC.

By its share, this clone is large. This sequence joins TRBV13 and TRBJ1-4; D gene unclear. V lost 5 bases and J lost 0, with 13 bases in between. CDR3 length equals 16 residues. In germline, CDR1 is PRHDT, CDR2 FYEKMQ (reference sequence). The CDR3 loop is CASSEGTWATNEKLFF. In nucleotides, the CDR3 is TGTGCCAGCAGCGAGGGAACTTGGGCAACTAATGAAAAACTGTTTTTT.

The CDR3 sequence is CASSVPRDRDNEQFF. In DNA form, the CDR3 reads TGTGCCAGCAGCGTACCGCGGGACAGAGACAATGAGCAGTTCTTC. V gene TRBV9 combines with J gene TRBJ2-1; D possibly corresponds to TRBD1 (7 bases). V lost 1 base and J lost 5, with 13 bases in between. The CDR3 has 15 amino acids. The germline V gene has CDR1 SGDLS and CDR2 YYNGEE.

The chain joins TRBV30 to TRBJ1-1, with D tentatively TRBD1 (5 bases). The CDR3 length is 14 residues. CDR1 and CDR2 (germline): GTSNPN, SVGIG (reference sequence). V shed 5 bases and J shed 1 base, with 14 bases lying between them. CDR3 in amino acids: CAWEKGHSNTEAFF. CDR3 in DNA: TGTGCCTGGGAAAAGGGGCATTCGAACACTGAAGCTTTCTTT.

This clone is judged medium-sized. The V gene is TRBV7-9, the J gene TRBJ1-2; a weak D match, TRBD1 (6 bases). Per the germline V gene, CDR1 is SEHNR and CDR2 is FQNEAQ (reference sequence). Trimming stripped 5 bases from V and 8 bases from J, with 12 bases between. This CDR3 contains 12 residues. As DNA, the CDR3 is TGTGCCAGCAGCCGAAGCAGGGGCGGCTACACCTTC. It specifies CASSRSRGGYTF. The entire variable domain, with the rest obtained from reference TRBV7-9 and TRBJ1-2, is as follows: DTGVSQNPRHKITKRGQNVTFRCDPISEHNRLYWYRQTLGQGPEFLTYFQNEAQLEKSRLLSDRFSAERPKGSFSTLEIQRTEQGDSAMYLCASSRSRGGYTFGSGTRLTVV.

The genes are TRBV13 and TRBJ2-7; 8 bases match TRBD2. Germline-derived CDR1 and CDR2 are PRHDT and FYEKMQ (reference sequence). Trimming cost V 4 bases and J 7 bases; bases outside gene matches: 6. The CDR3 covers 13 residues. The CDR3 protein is CASSSGRGGEQYF. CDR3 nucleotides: TGTGCCAGCAGCTCAGGACGGGGGGGGGAGCAGTACTTC.

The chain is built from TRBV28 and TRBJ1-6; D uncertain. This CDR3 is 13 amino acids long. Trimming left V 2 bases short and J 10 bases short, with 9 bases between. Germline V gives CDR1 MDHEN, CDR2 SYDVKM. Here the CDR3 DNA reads TGTGCCAGCAGTTTAAGTGGAGGGTCACCCCTCCACTTT. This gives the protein CASSLSGGSPLHF.

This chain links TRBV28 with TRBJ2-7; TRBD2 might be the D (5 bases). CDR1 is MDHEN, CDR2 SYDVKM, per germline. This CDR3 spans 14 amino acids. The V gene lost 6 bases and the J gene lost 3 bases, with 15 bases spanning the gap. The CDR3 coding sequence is TGTGCCAGCAGGCTGCGAGAGGGCCTCTACGAGCAGTACTTC. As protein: CASRLREGLYEQYF.

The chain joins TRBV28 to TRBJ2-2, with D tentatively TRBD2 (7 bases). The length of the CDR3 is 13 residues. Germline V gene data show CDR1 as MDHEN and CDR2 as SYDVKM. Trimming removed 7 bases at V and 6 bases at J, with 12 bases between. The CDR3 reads CASNGGQSGELFF. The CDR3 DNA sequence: TGTGCCAGCAACGGGGGGCAATCCGGGGAGCTGTTTTTT.

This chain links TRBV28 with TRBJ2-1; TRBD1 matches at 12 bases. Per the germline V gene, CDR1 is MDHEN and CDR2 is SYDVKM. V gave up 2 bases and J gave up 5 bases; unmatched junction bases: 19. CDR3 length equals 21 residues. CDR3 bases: TGTGCCAGCAGTTTAGGGGGGGGACAGGGGGCACAGGGACTAGGGGACAATGAGCAGTTCTTC. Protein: CASSLGGGQGAQGLGDNEQFF.

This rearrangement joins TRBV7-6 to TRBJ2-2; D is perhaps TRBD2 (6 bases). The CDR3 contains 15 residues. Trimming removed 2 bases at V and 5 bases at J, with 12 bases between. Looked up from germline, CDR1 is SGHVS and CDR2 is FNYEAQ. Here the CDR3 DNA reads TGTGCCAGCAGCTTATCAGCGGGCAGGACCGGGGAGCTGTTTTTT. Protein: CASSLSAGRTGELFF.